One and the same sample provided the 18 T cell receptor beta chains below, sequenced in a study of T cells in Graves' hyperthyroidism and ophthalmopathy. Amplification yielded TCR beta CDR3 regions, with RNA transcripts as the source. First-round RT-PCR with HTBI primers amplified the TCR CDR3 region. In TCRdb, the multiplex PCR reads were re-called with MiXCR into one record per CDR3 protein. Of some 300,000 distinct CDR3 sequences in the sample, over 15% are singletons; the top ten hold roughly a third. Sequences were obtained from blood. Every receptor here comes from a man younger than 45 with Graves' hyperthyroidism.

This clonotype was seen repeatedly, ten times or more. The chain combines TRBV2 with TRBJ1-2, with D perhaps matching TRBD1 (5 bases). The CDR3 loop spans 13 amino acids. The germline V gene has CDR1 SNHLY and CDR2 FYNNEI. Trimming removed 4 bases from V and 6 bases from J, with 12 bases in between. The CDR3 DNA sequence: TGTGCCAGCAGTGGGACGGGGACGGATGGCTACACCTTC. This sequence encodes CASSGTGTDGYTF.

This clonotype was observed at least ten times. V is TRBV27 and J is TRBJ2-7, with D hard to call. The germline V and J ends were trimmed by 4 bases and 5 bases, with 9 bases remaining between them. The CDR3 spans 12 residues. Germline-derived CDR1 and CDR2 are MNHEY and SMNVEV (reference sequence). The CDR3 bases are TGTGCCAGCAGTTCTCCCCTCAACGAGCAGTACTTC. It specifies CASSSPLNEQYF.

This clonotype was found many times. CDR3 sequence: CASSPGQPRSTEAFF. The CDR3 DNA sequence: TGTGCCAGCAGCCCAGGACAGCCAAGGAGCACTGAAGCTTTCTTT. The chain links TRBV12-3 or TRBV12-4 to TRBJ1-1, with D possibly being TRBD1 (6 bases). CDR3 size: 15 residues. V dropped 6 bases and J dropped 4 bases, with 18 bases sitting between them.

There are a few counts of this clonotype. This chain links TRBV7-9 with TRBJ2-3; 7 bases line up with TRBD2. With V trimmed by 1 base and J by 0 bases, 4 bases remained unmatched. Germline-derived CDR1 and CDR2 are SEHNR and FQNEAQ (reference sequence). The CDR3 runs to 16 residues. CDR3 region: CASSLGGLLSTDTQYF. The CDR3 DNA follows: TGTGCCAGCAGCTTAGGGGGACTACTGAGCACAGATACGCAGTATTTT.

This clonotype came up many times. This chain links TRBV4-2 with TRBJ2-7; D ambiguous. Germline values: CDR1 LGHNA, CDR2 YNFKEQ. The V end lost 4 bases, the J end lost 6 bases, and 13 bases lay between the germline ends. The CDR3 spans 13 residues. Here the CDR3 DNA reads TGTGCCAGCAGCCCCTCCCCAATTGGCGAGCAGTACTTC. Residues: CASSPSPIGEQYF.

Comments on this clonotype: A read error may be the cause here, since a much bigger clone is one base away. The chain combines TRBV20-1 with TRBJ1-1; the D gene is possibly TRBD1 (6 bases). The CDR3 loop spans 13 amino acids. The germline V gene has CDR1 DFQATT and CDR2 SNEGSKA (reference sequence). The CDR3: CSASGGQNTGAFF. Written as DNA, the CDR3 is TGCAGTGCTAGTGGGGGGCAGAACACTGGAGCTTTCTTT.

This clonotype was found a few times. This rearrangement joins TRBV29-1 to TRBJ1-4; the D is unclear. The CDR3 spans 10 residues. V shed 5 bases and J shed 4 bases, with 2 bases lying between them. Germline V gene lookup returns CDR1 SQVTM and CDR2 ANQGSEA. The DNA of the CDR3 is TGCAGCGTTTATAATGAAAAACTGTTTTTT. Translation gives CSVYNEKLFF.

This clonotype was detected ten times or more. The chain has TRBV7-2 and TRBJ2-1; 7 nucleotides align to TRBD2. The CDR3 contains 15 residues. J was trimmed by 8 bases and V by 5 bases; bases with no gene match: 12. In germline, CDR1 is SGHTA, CDR2 FQGNSA. In DNA form, the CDR3 reads TGTGCCAGCAGCCTTGGTGGGGGGGGGGGGTATGAGCAGTTCTTC. Its translation is CASSLGGGGGYEQFF.

The rearrangement joins TRBV18 to TRBJ2-7; D unclear. This CDR3 has 17 amino acids. Trimming removed 3 bases from V and 0 bases from J, with 18 bases in between. Germline assignment: CDR1 KGHSH and CDR2 LQKENI. The CDR3 bases are TGTGCCAGCTCACCCTCGGCGATAGGCGGCCGCTCCTACGAGCAGTACTTC. This sequence encodes CASSPSAIGGRSYEQYF.

The table lists this clonotype with many counts. The V call is TRBV7-9, the J call TRBJ2-7; TRBD1 or TRBD2 may be the D gene (5 bases each). V dropped 5 bases and J dropped 0 bases, with 14 bases sitting between them. This CDR3 is 15 amino acids long. Germline V CDR1 and CDR2: SEHNR, FQNEAQ (reference sequence). The CDR3 sequence is CASSLGAGTSYEQYF. The CDR3 DNA reads TGTGCCAGCAGCCTCGGGGCTGGAACCTCCTACGAGCAGTACTTC.

This clonotype was seen a handful of times. V gene TRBV7-2 combines with J gene TRBJ1-5; D is ambiguous. Trimming left V 5 bases short and J 4 bases short, with 9 bases between. Germline V gene data show CDR1 as SGHTA and CDR2 as FQGNSA. CDR3 length: 13 residues. CDR3 DNA sequence: TGTGCCAGCAGCCCAAGTCTTAATCAGCCCCAGCATTTT. Amino acid sequence: CASSPSLNQPQHF.

This clonotype was picked up many times. The CDR3 reads CASNPKLGPGRRANTGELFF. Written as DNA, the CDR3 is TGTGCCAGCAATCCGAAACTCGGCCCCGGGAGGCGAGCAAACACCGGGGAGCTGTTTTTT. The V gene is TRBV27, the J gene TRBJ2-2; 7 bases map to TRBD2. The V segment lost 7 bases and the J segment 2 bases; nucleotides outside the gene matches: 22. CDR1 and CDR2 from the germline V gene are MNHEY and SMNVEV (reference sequence). The CDR3 has 20 amino acids.

This clonotype was counted many times. V is TRBV28 and J is TRBJ2-7; TRBD1 aligns across 9 bases. Unmatched junction bases numbered 10, after V lost 7 bases and J lost 3 bases. CDR1 and CDR2 from the germline V gene are MDHEN and SYDVKM. The CDR3 totals 15 residues. This chain's CDR3 is CASNDPGTGLYEQYF. CDR3 nucleotide sequence: TGTGCCAGCAACGATCCCGGGACAGGGCTCTACGAGCAGTACTTC.

About this clonotype itself: A much larger clonotype is one base distant, so this may be a read error. It is likely a read error, because the conserved phenylalanine at the end of the CDR3 is missing. V gene TRBV28 combines with J gene TRBJ2-7; maybe TRBD1 (5 bases). V lost 6 bases and J lost 2, with 17 bases in between. CDR3 length: 15 residues. The germline CDR1 and CDR2 sequences are MDHEN and SYDVKM. CDR3 nucleotide sequence: TGTGCCAGCAGCTACCGACAGAGTAACGCCTACGAGCAGTACCTC. Residues: CASSYRQSNAYEQYL.

The J gene is TRBJ2-1, the V gene TRBV28, with 11 bases that match TRBD2. With 3 bases clipped from V and 14 bases from J, the junction kept 15 bases outside the gene matches. CDR3 length: 16 residues. Per germline, CDR1 MDHEN and CDR2 SYDVKM. The CDR3 bases are TGTGCCAGCAGTTTCTGGGGGAGTAGCGGGAGGGTAGGGGAGTTCTTC. It yields the protein CASSFWGSSGRVGEFF.

The chain carries TRBV5-1 and TRBJ2-7; 8 bases align to TRBD2. The CDR3 is 15 residues long. Germline CDR1 and CDR2: SGHRS and YFSETQ. V was pared by 0 bases and J by 2 bases, with 4 bases of the junction left unmatched. The CDR3: CASSLELAATYEQYF. The CDR3 DNA follows: TGCGCCAGCAGCTTGGAACTAGCGGCAACCTACGAGCAGTACTTC.

This clonotype was recorded many times. The chain employs TRBV2 and TRBJ2-3, with D uncertain. V was clipped by 5 bases and J by 3 bases, with 12 bases between them. Germline V gene data show CDR1 as SNHLY and CDR2 as FYNNEI. The CDR3 covers 14 residues. The DNA of the CDR3 is TGTGCCAGCAGTCCCTTAGCCCTGACAGATACGCAGTATTTT. It yields the protein CASSPLALTDTQYF.

This clonotype was counted ten times or more. This chain's CDR3 is CASSLVAGRTGEQFF. The CDR3 DNA reads TGTGCCAGCAGTTTAGTAGCGGGCAGAACCGGTGAGCAGTTCTTC. This chain connects TRBV28 to TRBJ2-1; TRBD2 matches 7 bases. The CDR3 totals 15 residues. CDR1 and CDR2 (germline): MDHEN, SYDVKM. J lost 9 bases, V lost 2 bases, and 10 bases had no gene match.